What follows is one T cell receptor (beta chain) and its context. Its antigen is undetermined. TCRdb keeps only in-frame clones here, not all; method: immunoSEQ multiplex PCR. Altogether some 120,000 clones are present, roughly 80% being singletons, with the ten largest covering roughly 10%. The sample is drawn from a study of T cell responses to AZD1222 COVID-19 vaccine. Study at large: The analysis combined second doses at about 4 or about 12 weeks.

General observations from the study: Across the whole spike, CD4 TCRs peaked at regions 160-218 and 743-854. It should be noted that donors were predominantly white British and more often female, and clonal diversity was possibly underestimated.

From germline, CDR1 is SGHDN and CDR2 FVKESK. Trimming removed 2 bases from V and 7 bases from J; junction bases left unmatched: 6. This CDR3 has 15 amino acids. J is TRBJ2-1 and V is TRBV14, with TRBD2 matching over 9 bases. The sample consisted of peripheral blood, taken on day 0 of AZD1222 vaccination. This clonotype was obtained from an adult in good health. The CDR3 reads CASSQLAGSQNEQFF. CDR3 sequence (DNA): TGTGCCAGCAGCCAACTAGCGGGGTCCCAGAATGAGCAGTTCTTC.